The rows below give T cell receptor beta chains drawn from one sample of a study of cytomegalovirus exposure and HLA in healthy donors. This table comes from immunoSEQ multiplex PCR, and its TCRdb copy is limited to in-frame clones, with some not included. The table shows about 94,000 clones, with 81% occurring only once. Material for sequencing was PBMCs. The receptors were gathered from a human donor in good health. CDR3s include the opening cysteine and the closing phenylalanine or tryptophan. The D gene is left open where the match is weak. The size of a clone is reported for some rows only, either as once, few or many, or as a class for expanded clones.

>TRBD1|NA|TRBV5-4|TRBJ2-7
TGTGCCAGCAGCTCGGGGACAGGGGGCGAGCAGTACTTC
CASSSGTGGEQYF
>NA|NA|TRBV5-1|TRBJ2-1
TGCGCCAGCAGACGTCCGGAGGGAGCGTCGGGGGTCTACAATGAGCAGTTCTTC
CASRRPEGASGVYNEQFF
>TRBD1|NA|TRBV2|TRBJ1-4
TGTGCCAGCAGCCGGGGACAGGGAGTGGCGAGAGAAAAACTGTTTTTT
CASSRGQGVAREKLFF
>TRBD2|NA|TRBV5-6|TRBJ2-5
TGTGCCAGCAGCTCCGCGGCGGGGGAGCAGTACTTC
CASSSAAGEQYF
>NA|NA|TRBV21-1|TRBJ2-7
TGTGCCAGCAGCAAAGAGGCCAGTGGGGGGTACGAGCAGTACTTC
CASSKEASGGYEQYF
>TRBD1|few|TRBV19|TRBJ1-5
TGTGCCAGTAGTACGACAGGGTATCAGCCCCAGCATTTT
CASSTTGYQPQHF
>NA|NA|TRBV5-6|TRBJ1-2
TGTGCCAGCAGCTTGATCAGCCCGGGCTATGGCTACACCTTC
CASSLISPGYGYTF
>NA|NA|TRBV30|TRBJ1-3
TGTGCCTGGAGCGTCCCCCAGGGTGGAAACACCATATATTTT
CAWSVPQGGNTIYF
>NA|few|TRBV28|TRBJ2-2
TGTGCCAGCCGATCGAGGACTCAGGTCACCGGGGAGCTGTTTTTT
CASRSRTQVTGELFF
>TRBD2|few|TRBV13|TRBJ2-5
TGTGCCAGCAGCTACCAAACTAGCGGGAAAGAGACCCAGTACTTC
CASSYQTSGKETQYF
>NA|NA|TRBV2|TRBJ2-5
TGTGCCAGCACTGGGGCCGGAGAGACCCAGTACTTC
CASTGAGETQYF
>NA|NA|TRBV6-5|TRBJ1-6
TGTGCCAGCAGTTACTCGATTGGGGGCAATAATTCACCCCTCCACTTT
CASSYSIGGNNSPLHF
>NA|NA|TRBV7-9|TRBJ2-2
TGTGCCAGCAGCCCTAACAGGGCAACCGGGGAGCTGTTTTTT
CASSPNRATGELFF
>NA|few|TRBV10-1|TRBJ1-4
TGCGCCAGCAGTGAGCTTGGCAGGACTAATGAAAAACTGTTTTTT
CASSELGRTNEKLFF